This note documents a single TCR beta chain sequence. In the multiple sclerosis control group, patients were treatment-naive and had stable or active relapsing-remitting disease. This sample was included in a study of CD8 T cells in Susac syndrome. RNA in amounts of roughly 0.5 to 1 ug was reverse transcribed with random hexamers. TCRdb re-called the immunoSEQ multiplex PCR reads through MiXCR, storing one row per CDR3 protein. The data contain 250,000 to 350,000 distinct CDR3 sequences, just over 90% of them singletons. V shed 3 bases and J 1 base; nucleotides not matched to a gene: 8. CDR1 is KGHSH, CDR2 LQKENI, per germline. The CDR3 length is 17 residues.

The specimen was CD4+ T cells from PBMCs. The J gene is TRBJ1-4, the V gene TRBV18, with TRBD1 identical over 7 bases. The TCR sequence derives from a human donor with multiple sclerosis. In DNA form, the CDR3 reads TGTGCCAGCTCACCCTTCGCACAGGGGAAAACTAATGAAAAACTGTTTTTT. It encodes CASSPFAQGKTNEKLFF.